This T cell receptor beta chain was sequenced for a study of blood T cell repertoires in COVID-19. This clone was seen only a few times. TCRdb's table, derived via immunoSEQ multiplex PCR, lists solely in-frame clones and lacks some. The table lists roughly 70,000 clones, 85% to 95% of them singletons. This sequence originates from a woman aged 60-75 years with active COVID-19. Sequenced material: peripheral blood.

CDR3 nucleotide sequence: TGTGCCAGTAGTATTGTGGGCGGGAATTCACCCCTCCACTTT. It yields the protein CASSIVGGNSPLHF. The chain has TRBV19 and TRBJ1-6; D uncertain. CDR1 is LNHDA, CDR2 SQIVND, per germline (reference sequence). The CDR3 has 14 residues. V lost 3 bases, J lost 7 bases, and 10 bases lay in between.